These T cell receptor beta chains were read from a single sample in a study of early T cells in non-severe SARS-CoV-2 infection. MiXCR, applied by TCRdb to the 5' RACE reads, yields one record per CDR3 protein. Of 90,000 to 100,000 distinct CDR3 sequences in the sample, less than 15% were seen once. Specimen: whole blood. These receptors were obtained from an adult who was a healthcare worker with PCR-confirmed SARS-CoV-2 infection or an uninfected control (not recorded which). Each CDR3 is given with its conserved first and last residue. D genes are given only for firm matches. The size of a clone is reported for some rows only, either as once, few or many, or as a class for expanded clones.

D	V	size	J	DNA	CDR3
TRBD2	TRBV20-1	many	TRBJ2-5	TGCAGTGCGGTTACTAGCGGGGGGGCCGGGACCCAGTACTTC	CSAVTSGGAGTQYF
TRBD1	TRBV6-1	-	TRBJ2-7	TGTGCCAGCAGTGTCCGGGACAGGGGTATCTACGAGCAGTACTTC	CASSVRDRGIYEQYF
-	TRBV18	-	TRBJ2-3	TGTGCCAGCTCACCACACGGAGGCTCAGATACGCAGTATTTT	CASSPHGGSDTQYF
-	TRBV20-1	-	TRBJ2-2	TGCAGTGCTAGAGAGAACACCGGGGAGCTGTTTTTT	CSARENTGELFF
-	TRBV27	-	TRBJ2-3	TGTGCCAGCAGTAAGGAGGATACGCAGTATTTT	CASSKEDTQYF
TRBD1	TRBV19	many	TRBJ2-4	TGTGCCAGTAGCGACAGGGGGAAAAACATTCAGTACTTC	CASSDRGKNIQYF
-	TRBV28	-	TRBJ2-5	TGTGCCAGCAGTTTATGGGACAGCCAAGAGACCCAGTACTTC	CASSLWDSQETQYF
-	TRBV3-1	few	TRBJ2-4	TGTGCCAGCTCGGACTTCCTAGCCAAAAACATTCAGTACTTC	CASSDFLAKNIQYF
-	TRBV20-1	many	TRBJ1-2	TGCAGTACCAATCAACGGGGGGCTCATGGCTACACCTTC	CSTNQRGAHGYTF
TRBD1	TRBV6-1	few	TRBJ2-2	TGTGCCAGCAGGACGGACAGGGGTACCGGGGAGCTGTTTTTT	CASRTDRGTGELFF
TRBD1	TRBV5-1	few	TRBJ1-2	TGCGCCACAGCTCCGGGACAGGGTATCTATGGCTACACCTTC	CATAPGQGIYGYTF
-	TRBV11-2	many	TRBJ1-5	TGTGCCAGCAGCTTCTCAGGGGGCAATCAGCCCCAGCATTTT	CASSFSGGNQPQHF
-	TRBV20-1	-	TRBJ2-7	TGCAGTGCTAGAGACGGGACACTTTACGAGCAGTACTTC	CSARDGTLYEQYF
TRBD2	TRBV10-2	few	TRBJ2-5	TGCGCCAGCAGGGGAGCGGGGGGGTGGCAAGAGACCCAGTACTTC	CASRGAGGWQETQYF
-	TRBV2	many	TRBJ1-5	TGTGCCAGCGGCCTCCGGGGAGGTGGTCAGCCCCAGCATTTT	CASGLRGGGQPQHF
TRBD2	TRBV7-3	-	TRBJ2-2	TGTGCCAGCAGCTTAAAGGAGCGGGGGCTGATCGGGGAGCTGTTTTTT	CASSLKERGLIGELFF
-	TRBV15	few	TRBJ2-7	TGTGCCACCAGGGGAGTACGGGCAGGGAAGGGCGAGCAGTACTTC	CATRGVRAGKGEQYF
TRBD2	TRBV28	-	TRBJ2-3	TGTGCCAGCAGTTTACAGACTAGCGGGGGAGATACGCAGTATTTT	CASSLQTSGGDTQYF
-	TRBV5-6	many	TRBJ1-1	TGTGCCAGCAGCTTACAAGGGAACTTGGGGATGCCTGAAGCTTTCTTT	CASSLQGNLGMPEAFF
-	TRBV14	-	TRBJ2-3	TGTGCCAGCAGCCCAAGTGGGGCGAGCGGCGTCCTCTCTAGAACAGATACGCAGTATTTT	CASSPSGASGVLSRTDTQYF
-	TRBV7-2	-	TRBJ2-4	TGTGCCAGCAGCTTACGCCTAACTCTAGCCAAAAACATTCAGTACTTC	CASSLRLTLAKNIQYF
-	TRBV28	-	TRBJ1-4	TGTGCCAGCAGTTTTCAGGGGAGGAGCGAAAAACTGTTTTTT	CASSFQGRSEKLFF